What follows are 11 T cell receptor beta chains derived from one specimen sequenced in a study of blood T cell repertoires in COVID-19 (dated by TCRdb to between 2020 and 2021). Library creation used the immunoSEQ multiplex PCR assay. Entries here come from immuneACCESS through TCRdb and include only in-frame sequences with V and J called. Some clones fail to appear in such tables; in the studies checked, an unresolved V gene covers under half of the shortfall, and the cause of the remainder is unknown. This sample holds around 200,000 clones; approximately 90% were observed only once. The ten biggest clones cover 1.2% of the sample. Input material: PBMCs or T cells enriched from blood (not recorded which). The receptor set was obtained from a man aged 25-45 years who had recovered from COVID-19.

The chain couples TRBV6-6 to TRBJ2-3, with a possible D match to TRBD2 (6 bases). Trimming removed 0 bases from V and 2 bases from J, with 9 bases in between. The CDR3 loop spans 15 amino acids. Germline CDR1 MNHNY, CDR2 SVGAGI (reference sequence). The CDR3 here is CASSYSAGFTDTQYF. Here the CDR3 DNA reads TGTGCCAGCAGTTACTCGGCGGGGTTCACAGATACGCAGTATTTT.

V gene TRBV30 combines with J gene TRBJ1-2, with D tentatively TRBD1 (6 bases). Trimming cost V 5 bases and J 6 bases, with 16 bases left between them. There are 13 residues in the CDR3. CDR1 is GTSNPN and CDR2 is SVGIG in the germline V gene (reference sequence). In DNA, the CDR3 is TGTGCCTGGGAAAACAGGGTAGGAAATGGCTACACCTTC. This translates into CAWENRVGNGYTF. Supplemented by reference TRBV30 and TRBJ1-2, the full variable domain reads SQTIHQWPATLVQPVGSPLSLECTVEGTSNPNLYWYRQAAGRGLQLLFYSVGIGQISSEVPQNLSASRPQDRQFILSSKKLLLSDSGFYLCAWENRVGNGYTFGSGTRLTVV.

The rearrangement joins TRBV10-2 to TRBJ1-6; D not resolved. Trimming removed 6 bases at V and 3 bases at J, with 9 bases between. The germline V gene has CDR1 WSHSY and CDR2 SAAADI. The CDR3 has 14 amino acids. The DNA of the CDR3 is TGCGCCAGCAGGCTAGTTTACTATAATTCACCCCTCCACTTT. This translates into CASRLVYYNSPLHF.

The rearrangement joins TRBV5-5 to TRBJ1-6, with D perhaps matching TRBD1 (6 bases). Trimming shortened V by 4 bases and J by 4 bases, and 9 bases separated the two germline ends. The CDR3 is made up of 14 amino acids. Germline V gene lookup returns CDR1 SGHKS and CDR2 YYEKEE (reference sequence). CDR3 sequence (DNA): TGTGCCAGCAGCCGACAGGCTTATAATTCACCCCTCCACTTT. This sequence encodes CASSRQAYNSPLHF. The full variable domain, its missing parts supplied by reference TRBV5-5 and TRBJ1-6, is DAGVTQSPTHLIKTRGQQVTLRCSPISGHKSVSWYQQVLGQGPQFIFQYYEKEERGRGNFPDRFSARQFPNYSSELNVNALLLGDSALYLCASSRQAYNSPLHFGNGTRLTVT.

The V and J genes are TRBV24-1 and TRBJ1-1, with D possibly matching TRBD1 (5 bases). Germline lookup yields CDR1 KGHDR and CDR2 SFDVKD. V lost 3 bases and J lost 1, with 11 bases in between. This CDR3 has 15 amino acids. CDR3 DNA sequence: TGTGCCACCAGTGATCCCGGGCAGGGGAACACTGAAGCTTTCTTT. Translated: CATSDPGQGNTEAFF.

This clone was seen only once. The CDR3 DNA is TGTGCCAGCAGCTTAGGATCTAGCCCTCAAGAGACCCAGTACTTC. As protein: CASSLGSSPQETQYF. V and J are TRBV11-3 and TRBJ2-5; the D gene is possibly TRBD2 (5 bases). The CDR3 sequence is 15 residues long. Germline-derived CDR1 and CDR2 are SGHNT and YENEEA. V was pared by 1 base and J by 2 bases, with 11 bases between.

In this sample, this clone turned up a few times. V and J are TRBV5-6 and TRBJ1-2; D is unclear. The CDR3 consists of 13 residues. The germline V gene encodes CDR1 SGHDT and CDR2 YYEEEE. V was pared by 0 bases and J by 6 bases, with 9 bases between. CDR3 region: CASSLGDLDGYTF. Here the CDR3 DNA reads TGTGCCAGCAGCTTGGGCGATCTGGATGGCTACACCTTC.

The chain combines TRBV30 with TRBJ2-7, with 9 bases identical to TRBD2. The CDR3 spans 14 residues. V lost 5 bases, J lost 2 bases, and 7 bases stayed unmatched. Germline V CDR1 and CDR2: GTSNPN, SVGIG (reference sequence). DNA of the CDR3: TGTGCCTGGTCTCGGCTAGCGGGACCCTACGAGCAGTACTTC. This codes for CAWSRLAGPYEQYF. Full variable domain (outside the CDR3, taken from reference TRBV30 and TRBJ2-7): SQTIHQWPATLVQPVGSPLSLECTVEGTSNPNLYWYRQAAGRGLQLLFYSVGIGQISSEVPQNLSASRPQDRQFILSSKKLLLSDSGFYLCAWSRLAGPYEQYFGPGTRLTVT.

The chain employs TRBV6-4 and TRBJ1-5, with D uncertain. Per germline, CDR1 MRHNA and CDR2 SNTAGT. V shed 0 bases and J shed 3 bases, with 9 bases lying between them. This CDR3 is built from 15 residues. CDR3 residues: CASSDSTLLNQPQHF. CDR3 sequence (DNA): TGTGCCAGCAGTGACTCGACACTCCTCAATCAGCCCCAGCATTTT.

CDR3 bases: TGTGCCAGCAGCCCGCCTAAGTCTCGTGAGCAGTTCTTC. It specifies CASSPPKSREQFF. The chain couples TRBV11-2 to TRBJ2-1, with unresolved D. This CDR3 is 13 amino acids long. Per the germline V gene, CDR1 is SGHAT and CDR2 is FQNNGV. With 5 bases removed from V and 9 bases from J, the gap between germline ends came to 14 bases.

This rearrangement joins TRBV10-2 to TRBJ2-7; D remains unclear. Germline lookup yields CDR1 WSHSY and CDR2 SAAADI. This CDR3 has 12 residues. Trimming stripped 0 bases from V and 6 bases from J, with 6 bases between. The CDR3 nucleotides read TGCGCCAGCAGTGAGTCGACTCTCGAGCAGTACTTC. Translated: CASSESTLEQYF.